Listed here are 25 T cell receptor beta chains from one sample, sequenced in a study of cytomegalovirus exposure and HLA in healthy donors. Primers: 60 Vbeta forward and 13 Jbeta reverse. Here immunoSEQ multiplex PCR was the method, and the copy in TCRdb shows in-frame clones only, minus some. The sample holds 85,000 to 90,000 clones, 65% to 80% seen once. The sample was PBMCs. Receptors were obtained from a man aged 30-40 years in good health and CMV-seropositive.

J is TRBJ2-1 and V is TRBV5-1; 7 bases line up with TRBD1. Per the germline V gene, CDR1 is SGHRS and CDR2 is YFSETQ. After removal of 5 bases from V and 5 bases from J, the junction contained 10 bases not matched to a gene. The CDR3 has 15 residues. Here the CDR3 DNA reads TGCGCCAGCAGAGAAACAGGGGATCCCGACAATGAGCAGTTCTTC. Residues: CASRETGDPDNEQFF.

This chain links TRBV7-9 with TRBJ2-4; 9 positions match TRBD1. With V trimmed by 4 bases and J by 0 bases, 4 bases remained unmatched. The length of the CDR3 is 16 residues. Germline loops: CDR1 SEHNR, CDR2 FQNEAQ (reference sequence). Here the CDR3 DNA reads TGTGCCAGCAGCTCCCGACAGGGGGTAGCCAAAAACATTCAGTACTTC. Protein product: CASSSRQGVAKNIQYF.

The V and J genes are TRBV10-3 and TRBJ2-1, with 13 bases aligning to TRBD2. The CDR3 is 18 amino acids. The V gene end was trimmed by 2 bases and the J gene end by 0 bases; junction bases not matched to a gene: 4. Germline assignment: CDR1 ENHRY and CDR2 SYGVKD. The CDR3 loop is CAISEPGLAGRSYNEQFF. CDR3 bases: TGTGCCATCAGTGAGCCGGGACTAGCGGGGCGCTCCTACAATGAGCAGTTCTTC.

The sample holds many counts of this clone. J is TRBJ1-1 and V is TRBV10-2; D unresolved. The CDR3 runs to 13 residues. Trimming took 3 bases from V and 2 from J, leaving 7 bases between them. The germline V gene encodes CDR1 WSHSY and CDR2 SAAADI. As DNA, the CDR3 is TGCGCCAGCAGTGAAACAGAAAACACTGAAGCTTTCTTT. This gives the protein CASSETENTEAFF.

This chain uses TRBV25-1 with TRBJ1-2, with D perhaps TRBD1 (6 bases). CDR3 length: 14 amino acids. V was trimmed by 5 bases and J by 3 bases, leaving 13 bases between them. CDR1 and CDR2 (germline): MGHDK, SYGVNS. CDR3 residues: CASSPADRYYGYTF. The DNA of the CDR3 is TGTGCCAGCAGTCCCGCCGACAGGTACTATGGCTACACCTTC.

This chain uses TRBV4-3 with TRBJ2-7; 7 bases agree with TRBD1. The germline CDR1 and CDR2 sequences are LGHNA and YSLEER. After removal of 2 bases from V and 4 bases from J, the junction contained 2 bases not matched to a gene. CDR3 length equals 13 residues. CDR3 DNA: TGCGCCAGCAGCCAACAGACAGGGTACGAGCAGTACTTC. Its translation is CASSQQTGYEQYF.

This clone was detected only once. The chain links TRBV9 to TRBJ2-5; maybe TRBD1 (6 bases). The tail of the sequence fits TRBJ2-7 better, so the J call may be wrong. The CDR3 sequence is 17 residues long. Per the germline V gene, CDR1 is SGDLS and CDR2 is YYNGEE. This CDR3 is CASSVGPDRPSSYEQYF. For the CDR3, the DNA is TGTGCCAGCAGCGTAGGCCCGGACAGACCGAGCTCCTACGAGCAGTACTTC.

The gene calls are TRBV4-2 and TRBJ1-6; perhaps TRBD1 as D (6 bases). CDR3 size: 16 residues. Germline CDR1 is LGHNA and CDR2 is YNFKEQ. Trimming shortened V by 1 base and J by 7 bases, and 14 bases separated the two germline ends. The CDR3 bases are TGTGCCAGCAGCCAAGGACCGGGACAAGAAAATTCACCCCTCCACTTT. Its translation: CASSQGPGQENSPLHF.

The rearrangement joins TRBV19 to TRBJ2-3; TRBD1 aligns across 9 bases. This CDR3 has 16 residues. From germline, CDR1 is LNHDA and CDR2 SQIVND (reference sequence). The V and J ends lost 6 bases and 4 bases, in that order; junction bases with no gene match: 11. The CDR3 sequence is CASSPRKGQGADTQYF. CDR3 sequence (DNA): TGTGCCAGTAGCCCCAGAAAGGGACAGGGCGCAGATACGCAGTATTTT.

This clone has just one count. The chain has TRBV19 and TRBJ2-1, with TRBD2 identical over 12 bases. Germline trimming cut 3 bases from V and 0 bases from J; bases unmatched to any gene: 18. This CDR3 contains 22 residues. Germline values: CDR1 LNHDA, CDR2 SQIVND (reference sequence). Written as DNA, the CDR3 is TGTGCCAGTAGTATGTGGTTGCAGGGTTCGCGGACTAGCGGGGTCTCCTACAATGAGCAGTTCTTC. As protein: CASSMWLQGSRTSGVSYNEQFF.

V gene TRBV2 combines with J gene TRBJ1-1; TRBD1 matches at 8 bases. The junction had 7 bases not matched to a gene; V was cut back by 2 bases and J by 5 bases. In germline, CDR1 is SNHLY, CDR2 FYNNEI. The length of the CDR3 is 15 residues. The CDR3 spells CASSEQGALSTEAFF. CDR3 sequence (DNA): TGTGCCAGCAGTGAACAGGGGGCGCTCAGTACTGAAGCTTTCTTT. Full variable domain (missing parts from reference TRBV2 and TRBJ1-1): EPEVTQTPSHQVTQMGQEVILRCVPISNHLYFYWYRQILGQKVEFLVSFYNNEISEKSEIFDDQFSVERPDGSNFTLKIRSTKLEDSAMYFCASSEQGALSTEAFFGQGTRLTVV.

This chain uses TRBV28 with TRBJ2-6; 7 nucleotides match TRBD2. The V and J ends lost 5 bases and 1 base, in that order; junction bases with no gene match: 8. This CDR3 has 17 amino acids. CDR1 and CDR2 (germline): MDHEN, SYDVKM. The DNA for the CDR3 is TGTGCCAGCAGTGGGGGGGATACATTGTCTGGGGCCAACGTCCTGACTTTC. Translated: CASSGGDTLSGANVLTF.

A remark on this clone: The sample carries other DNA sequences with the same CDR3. The CDR3 protein is CASSELRQGGGQPQHF. CDR3 in DNA: TGTGCCAGTAGTGAGTTAAGACAGGGGGGGGGTCAGCCCCAGCATTTT. This chain connects TRBV19 to TRBJ1-5; 9 bases fit TRBD1. Germline V gene lookup returns CDR1 LNHDA and CDR2 SQIVND (reference sequence). CDR3 length equals 16 residues. The junction had 11 bases not matched to a gene; V was cut back by 5 bases and J by 6 bases.

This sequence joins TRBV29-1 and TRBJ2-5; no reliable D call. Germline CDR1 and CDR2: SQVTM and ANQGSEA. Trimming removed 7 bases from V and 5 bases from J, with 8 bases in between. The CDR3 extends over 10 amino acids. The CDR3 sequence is CSGGSETQYF. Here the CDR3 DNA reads TGCAGCGGCGGTTCGGAGACCCAGTACTTC.

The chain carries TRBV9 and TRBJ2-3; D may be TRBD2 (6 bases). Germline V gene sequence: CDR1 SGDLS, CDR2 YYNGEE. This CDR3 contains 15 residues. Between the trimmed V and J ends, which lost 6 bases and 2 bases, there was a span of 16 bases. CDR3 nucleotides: TGTGCCAGCAACTCGCCCGGGACTTACACAGATACGCAGTATTTT. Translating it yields CASNSPGTYTDTQYF. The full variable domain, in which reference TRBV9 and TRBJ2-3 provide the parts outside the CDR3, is DSGVTQTPKHLITATGQRVTLRCSPRSGDLSVYWYQQSLDQGLQFLIQYYNGEERAKGNILERFSAQQFPDLHSELNLSSLELGDSALYFCASNSPGTYTDTQYFGPGTRLTVL.

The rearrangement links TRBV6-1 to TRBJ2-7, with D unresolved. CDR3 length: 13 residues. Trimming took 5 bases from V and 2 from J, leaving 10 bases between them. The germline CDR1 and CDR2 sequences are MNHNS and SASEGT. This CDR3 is CASSWWRTYEQYF. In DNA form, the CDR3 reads TGTGCCAGCAGTTGGTGGAGAACCTACGAGCAGTACTTC.

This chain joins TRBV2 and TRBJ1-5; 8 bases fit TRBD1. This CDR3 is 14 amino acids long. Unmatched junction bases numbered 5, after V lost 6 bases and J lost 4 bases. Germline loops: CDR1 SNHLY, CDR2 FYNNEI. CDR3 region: CASSGTGENQPQHF. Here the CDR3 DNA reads TGTGCCAGCAGCGGGACAGGAGAAAATCAGCCCCAGCATTTT.

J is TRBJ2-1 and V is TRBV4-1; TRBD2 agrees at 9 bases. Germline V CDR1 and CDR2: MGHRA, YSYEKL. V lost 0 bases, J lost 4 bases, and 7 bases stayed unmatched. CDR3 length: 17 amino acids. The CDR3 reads CASSQDGERGAYNEQFF. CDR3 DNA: TGCGCCAGCAGCCAAGATGGGGAGCGGGGGGCATACAATGAGCAGTTCTTC.

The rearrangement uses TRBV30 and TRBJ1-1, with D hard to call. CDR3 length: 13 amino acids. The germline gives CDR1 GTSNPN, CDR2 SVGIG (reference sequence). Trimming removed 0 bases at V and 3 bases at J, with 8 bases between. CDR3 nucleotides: TGTGCCTGGAGTGTCTCCGTAGACACTGAAGCTTTCTTT. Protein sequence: CAWSVSVDTEAFF. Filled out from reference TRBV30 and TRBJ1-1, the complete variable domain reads SQTIHQWPATLVQPVGSPLSLECTVEGTSNPNLYWYRQAAGRGLQLLFYSVGIGQISSEVPQNLSASRPQDRQFILSSKKLLLSDSGFYLCAWSVSVDTEAFFGQGTRLTVV.

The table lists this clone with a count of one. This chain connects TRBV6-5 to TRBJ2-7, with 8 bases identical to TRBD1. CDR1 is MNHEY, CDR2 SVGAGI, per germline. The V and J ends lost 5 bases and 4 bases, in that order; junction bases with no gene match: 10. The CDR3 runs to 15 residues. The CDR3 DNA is TGTGCCAGCAGTAACCCGGGACAGGCATTATACGAGCAGTACTTC. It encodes CASSNPGQALYEQYF.

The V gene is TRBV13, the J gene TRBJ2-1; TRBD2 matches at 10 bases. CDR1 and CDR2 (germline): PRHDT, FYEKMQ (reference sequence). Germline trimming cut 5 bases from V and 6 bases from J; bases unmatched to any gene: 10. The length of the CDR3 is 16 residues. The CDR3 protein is CASSQRGGAKGNEQFF. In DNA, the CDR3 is TGTGCCAGCAGCCAGCGGGGGGGGGCAAAGGGCAATGAGCAGTTCTTC. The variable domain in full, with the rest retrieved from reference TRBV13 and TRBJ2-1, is AAGVIQSPRHLIKEKRETATLKCYPIPRHDTVYWYQQGPGQDPQFLISFYEKMQSDKGSIPDRFSAQQFSDYHSELNMSSLELGDSALYFCASSQRGGAKGNEQFFGPGTRLTVL.

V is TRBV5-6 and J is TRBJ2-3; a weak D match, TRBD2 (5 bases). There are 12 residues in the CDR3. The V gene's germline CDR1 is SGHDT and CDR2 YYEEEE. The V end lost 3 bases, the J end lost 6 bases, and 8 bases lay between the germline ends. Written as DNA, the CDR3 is TGTGCCAGCAGCTGGGGAGTCGATACGCAGTATTTT. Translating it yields CASSWGVDTQYF.

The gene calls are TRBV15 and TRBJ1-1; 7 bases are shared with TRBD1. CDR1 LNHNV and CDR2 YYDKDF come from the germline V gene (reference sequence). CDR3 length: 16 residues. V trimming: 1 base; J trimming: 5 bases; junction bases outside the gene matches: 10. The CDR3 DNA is TGTGCCACCAGCAGAGGGAGGGACAGAAAGGGGACTGAAGCTTTCTTT. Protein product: CATSRGRDRKGTEAFF.

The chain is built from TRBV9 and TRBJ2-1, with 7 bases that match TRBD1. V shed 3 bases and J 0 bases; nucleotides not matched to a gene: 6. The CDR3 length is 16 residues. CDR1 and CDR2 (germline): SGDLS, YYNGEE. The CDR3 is CASSARQGSSYNEQFF. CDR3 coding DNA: TGTGCCAGCAGCGCCCGACAGGGCAGCTCCTACAATGAGCAGTTCTTC.

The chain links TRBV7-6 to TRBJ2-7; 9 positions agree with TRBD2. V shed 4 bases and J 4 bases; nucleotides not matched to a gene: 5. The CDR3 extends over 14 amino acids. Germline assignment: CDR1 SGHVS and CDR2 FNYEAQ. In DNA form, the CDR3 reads TGTGCCAGCAGCTACAGCAGCGGGGGGTACGAGCAGTACTTC. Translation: CASSYSSGGYEQYF.